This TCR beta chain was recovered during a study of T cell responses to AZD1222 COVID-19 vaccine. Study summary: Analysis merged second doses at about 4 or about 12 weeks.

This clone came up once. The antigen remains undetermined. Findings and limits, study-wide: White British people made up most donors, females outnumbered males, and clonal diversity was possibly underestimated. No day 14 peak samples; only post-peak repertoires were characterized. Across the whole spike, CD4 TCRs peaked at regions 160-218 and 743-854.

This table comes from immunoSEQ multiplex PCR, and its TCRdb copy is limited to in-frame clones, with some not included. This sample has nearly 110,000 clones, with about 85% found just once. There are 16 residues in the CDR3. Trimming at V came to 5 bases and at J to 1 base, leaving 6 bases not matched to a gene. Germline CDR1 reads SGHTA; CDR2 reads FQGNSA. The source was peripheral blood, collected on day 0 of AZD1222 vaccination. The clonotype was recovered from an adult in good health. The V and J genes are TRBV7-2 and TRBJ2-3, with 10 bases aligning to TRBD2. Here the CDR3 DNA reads TGTGCCAGCAGCCGCCAAGGGACTAGCGGCACAGATACGCAGTATTTT. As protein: CASSRQGTSGTDTQYF.